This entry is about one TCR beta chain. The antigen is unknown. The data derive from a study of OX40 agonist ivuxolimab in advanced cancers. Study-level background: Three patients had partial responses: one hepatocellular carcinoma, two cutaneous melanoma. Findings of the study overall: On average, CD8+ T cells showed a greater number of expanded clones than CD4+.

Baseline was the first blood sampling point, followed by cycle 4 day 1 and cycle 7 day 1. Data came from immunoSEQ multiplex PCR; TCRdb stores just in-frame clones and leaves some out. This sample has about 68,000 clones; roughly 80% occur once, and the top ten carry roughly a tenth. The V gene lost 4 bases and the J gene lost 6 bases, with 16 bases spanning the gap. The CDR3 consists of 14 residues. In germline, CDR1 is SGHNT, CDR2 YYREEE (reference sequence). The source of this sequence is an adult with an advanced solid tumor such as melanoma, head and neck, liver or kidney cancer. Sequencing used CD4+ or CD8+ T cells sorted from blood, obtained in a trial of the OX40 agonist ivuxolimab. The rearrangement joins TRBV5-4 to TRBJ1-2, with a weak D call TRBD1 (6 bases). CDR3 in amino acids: CASSIDQGFDGYTF. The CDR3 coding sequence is TGTGCCAGCAGCATTGACCAGGGGTTCGATGGCTACACCTTC. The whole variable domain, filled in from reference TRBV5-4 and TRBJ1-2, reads ETGVTQSPTHLIKTRGQQVTLRCSSQSGHNTVSWYQQALGQGPQFIFQYYREEENGRGNFPPRFSGLQFPNYSSELNVNALELDDSALYLCASSIDQGFDGYTFGSGTRLTVV.